A selection of T cell receptor beta chains follows, all from one sample in a study of blood T cell repertoires in COVID-19. The method was immunoSEQ multiplex PCR; TCRdb's version includes in-frame clones alone and lacks a portion of them. The sample contains fewer than 200,000 clones, around 73% of which appear only once. The specimen sequenced was PBMCs or T cells enriched from blood (not recorded which). These receptors all come from a woman aged 50 to 65 who had recovered from COVID-19. Both conserved end residues are part of each CDR3. The order of the fields is D gene, clone size, J gene, V gene, CDR3 protein, CDR3 DNA. A D gene is named only where the DNA matches it firmly. Size is stated for part of the rows, as once, few or many counts, or as a class when the clone is expanded.

>.|.|TRBJ1-3|TRBV28
CASSLAGSSGNTIYF
TGTGCCAGCAGTTTGGCGGGAAGCTCTGGAAACACCATATATTTT
>.|.|TRBJ1-2|TRBV5-8
CASKKEPRTAGYTF
TGTGCCAGCAAAAAGGAGCCCCGTACTGCTGGCTACACCTTC
>.|.|TRBJ1-1|TRBV6-5
CASSYSGGSEAFF
TGTGCCAGCAGTTACTCAGGAGGTTCTGAAGCTTTCTTT
>TRBD1|.|TRBJ1-5|TRBV28
CASRPGSWTGYSNQPQHF
TGTGCCAGCAGGCCCGGATCTTGGACAGGCTATAGCAATCAGCCCCAGCATTTT
>TRBD1|.|TRBJ1-4|TRBV28
CASSPTGGTNEKLFF
TGTGCCAGCAGTCCCACAGGGGGCACTAATGAAAAACTGTTTTTT
>TRBD2|.|TRBJ2-1|TRBV2
CASSEALAGGLTEQFF
TGTGCCAGCAGTGAAGCGCTAGCGGGAGGCCTAACGGAGCAGTTCTTC
>.|.|TRBJ1-5|TRBV27
CASSLAGASNQPQHF
TGTGCCAGCAGTTTAGCAGGGGCCAGCAATCAGCCCCAGCATTTT
>TRBD1|.|TRBJ1-3|TRBV28
CASRQGEAGNTIYF
TGTGCCAGCAGACAGGGGGAAGCTGGAAACACCATATATTTT
>.|once|TRBJ1-2|TRBV27
CASSFPGSNGYTF
TGTGCCAGCAGCTTCCCAGGTTCCAATGGCTACACCTTC
>TRBD2|.|TRBJ2-7|TRBV4-1
CASSQVAGGPYEQYF
TGCGCCAGCAGCCAAGTAGCGGGAGGCCCCTACGAGCAGTACTTC
>.|.|TRBJ1-2|TRBV7-3
CASSSSPGNHGYTF
TGTGCCAGCAGCAGTAGTCCAGGGAACCATGGCTACACCTTC
>.|once|TRBJ2-2|TRBV19
CASSKERPNTGELFF
TGTGCCAGTAGTAAGGAGCGCCCGAACACCGGGGAGCTGTTTTTT
>TRBD2|.|TRBJ2-3|TRBV2
CAGNSGRSTDTQYF
TGTGCCGGAAATAGCGGGAGGTCTACAGATACGCAGTATTTT
>TRBD2|.|TRBJ2-1|TRBV2
CASTLWGREGEQFF
TGTGCCAGCACCCTTTGGGGACGGGAGGGTGAGCAGTTCTTC
>.|many|TRBJ1-5|TRBV19
CASTVPGGLGNQPQHF
TGTGCCAGTACCGTCCCGGGGGGCCTCGGCAATCAGCCCCAGCATTTT
>TRBD2|many|TRBJ2-2|TRBV28
CASTSGGLGGELFF
TGTGCCAGTACTAGCGGGGGGCTCGGCGGGGAGCTGTTTTTT
>.|few|TRBJ1-4|TRBV14
CASSQDSGAAGELFF
TGTGCCAGCAGCCAAGATAGTGGGGCCGCAGGGGAACTGTTTTTT
>.|once|TRBJ2-6|TRBV10-1
CASRGDGANVLTF
TGCGCCTCCCGAGGCGATGGGGCCAACGTCCTGACTTTC
>TRBD2|.|TRBJ2-1|TRBV27
CASSSRTSGSLKEQFF
TGTGCCAGCAGTTCGCGGACTAGCGGGAGTTTGAAAGAGCAGTTCTTC
>.|.|TRBJ2-7|TRBV20-1
CSPTQGHEQYF
TGCAGCCCGACACAGGGCCACGAGCAGTACTTC
>TRBD1|once|TRBJ2-7|TRBV27
CASSPPPGTGKQYF
TGTGCCAGCAGTCCGCCCCCCGGGACAGGGAAGCAGTACTTC
>.|.|TRBJ1-3|TRBV12-3/TRBV12-4
CASSFRGNTIYF
TGTGCCAGCAGTTTTCGGGGAAACACCATATATTTT
>TRBD1|.|TRBJ2-1|TRBV4-2
CASSQGATGYEQFF
TGTGCCAGCAGCCAAGGCGCGACAGGGTACGAGCAGTTCTTC
>.|.|TRBJ1-1|TRBV11-2
CASSLGSAGVGEAFF
TGTGCCAGCAGCTTAGGGTCGGCGGGGGTAGGTGAAGCTTTCTTT
>TRBD2|.|TRBJ2-3|TRBV30
CAWRQSGLAFTPDTQYF
TGTGCCTGGAGACAATCGGGACTAGCGTTTACACCGGATACGCAGTATTTT
>TRBD2|few|TRBJ2-1|TRBV7-3
CASSPSGTTQFF
TGTGCCAGCAGCCCATCCGGGACTACTCAGTTCTTC